This T cell receptor beta chain is drawn from a study of blood T cells in healthy people across ages. Findings and limits, study-wide: Whereas aged donors had fewer naive CD4+ cells, long-lived donors had more of them and higher diversity. Estimated diversity that came from one million T cells was considered an underestimate. Naive T cell percentage showed a strong correlation with TCR beta diversity.

This clonotype was counted a few times. As yet, its antigen is unknown. Sample-barcoded 5' priming and a J-beta primer mix drove a second PCR of roughly 6 to 12 cycles. TCRdb reprocessed the 5' RACE reads with MiXCR, giving one entry per CDR3 protein. Counted here are around 1,500,000 distinct CDR3 sequences, 42% occurring once; the ten biggest clones make up under 8%. This sequence originates from a woman aged 18-29 years in good health. Material: blood.

In DNA form, the CDR3 reads TGTGCCAGCAGCTTAGTTGACAGGGAAGCTAATGAAAAACTGTTTTTT. This translates into CASSLVDREANEKLFF. The gene calls are TRBV7-2 and TRBJ1-4, with TRBD1 matching 7 bases. The CDR3 contains 16 residues. Trimming removed 1 base from V and 3 bases from J; junction bases left unmatched: 5. Germline values: CDR1 SGHTA, CDR2 FQGNSA.